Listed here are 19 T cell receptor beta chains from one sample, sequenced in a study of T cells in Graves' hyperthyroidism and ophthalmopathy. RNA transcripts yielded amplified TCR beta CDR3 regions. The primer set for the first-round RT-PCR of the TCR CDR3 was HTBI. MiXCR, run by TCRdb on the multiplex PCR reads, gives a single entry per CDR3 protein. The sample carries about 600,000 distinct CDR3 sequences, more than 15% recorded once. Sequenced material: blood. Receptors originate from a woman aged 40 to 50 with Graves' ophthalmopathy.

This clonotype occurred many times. The CDR3 region is CASSQGTYREQYF. For the CDR3, the DNA is TGTGCCAGCAGCCAAGGGACCTACCGCGAGCAGTACTTC. The chain couples TRBV3-1 to TRBJ2-7; D not resolved. The CDR3 is 13 amino acids. Trimming cost V 1 base and J 6 bases, with 10 bases left between them. Germline-derived CDR1 and CDR2 are LGHDT and YNNKEL (reference sequence).

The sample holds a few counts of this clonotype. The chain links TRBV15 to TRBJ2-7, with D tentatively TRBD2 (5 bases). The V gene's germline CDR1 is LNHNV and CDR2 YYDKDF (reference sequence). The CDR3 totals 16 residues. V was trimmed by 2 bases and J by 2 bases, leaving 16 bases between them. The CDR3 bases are TGTGCCACCAGCAGACCTCGGGGTGGGTCCCCCTACGAGCAGTACTTC. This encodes CATSRPRGGSPYEQYF. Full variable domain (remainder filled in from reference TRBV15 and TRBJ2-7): DAMVIQNPRYQVTQFGKPVTLSCSQTLNHNVMYWYQQKSSQAPKLLFHYYDKDFNNEADTPDNFQSRRPNTSFCFLDIRSPGLGDTAMYLCATSRPRGGSPYEQYFGPGTRLTVT.

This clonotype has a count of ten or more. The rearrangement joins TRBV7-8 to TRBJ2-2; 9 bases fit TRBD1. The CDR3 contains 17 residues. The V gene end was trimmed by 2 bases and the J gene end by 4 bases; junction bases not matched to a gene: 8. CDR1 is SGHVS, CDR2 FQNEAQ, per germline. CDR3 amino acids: CASSLRTGTGRTGELFF. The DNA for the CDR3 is TGTGCCAGCAGCTTAAGGACCGGGACAGGGCGCACCGGGGAGCTGTTTTTT.

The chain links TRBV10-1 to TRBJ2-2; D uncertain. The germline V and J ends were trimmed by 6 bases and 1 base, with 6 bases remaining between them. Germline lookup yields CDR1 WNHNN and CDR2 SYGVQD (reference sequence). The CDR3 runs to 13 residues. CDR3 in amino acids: CASRKENTGELFF. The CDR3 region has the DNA TGCGCCAGCAGGAAGGAGAACACCGGGGAGCTGTTTTTT.

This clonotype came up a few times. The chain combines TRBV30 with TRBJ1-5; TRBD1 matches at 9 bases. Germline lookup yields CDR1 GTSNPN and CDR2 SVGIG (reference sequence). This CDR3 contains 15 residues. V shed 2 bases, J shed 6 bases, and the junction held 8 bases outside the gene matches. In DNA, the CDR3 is TGTGCCTGGAGTCCCGGGACAGGGCATAGTCAGCCCCAGCATTTT. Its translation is CAWSPGTGHSQPQHF.

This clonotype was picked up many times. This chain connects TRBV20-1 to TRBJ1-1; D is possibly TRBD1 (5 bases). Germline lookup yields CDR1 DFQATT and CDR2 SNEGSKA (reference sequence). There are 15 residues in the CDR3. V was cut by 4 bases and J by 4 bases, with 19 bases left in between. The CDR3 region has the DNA TGCAGTGCTACAGACAGCCAGGGAAGTAGCACTGAAGCTTTCTTT. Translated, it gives CSATDSQGSSTEAFF.

Here the CDR3 reads CATSDLYGADTQYF. The CDR3, as DNA: TGTGCCACCAGTGATTTATACGGAGCAGATACGCAGTATTTT. The V gene is TRBV24-1, the J gene TRBJ2-3; D not certain. V shed 1 base and J shed 4 bases, with 8 bases lying between them. The germline CDR1 and CDR2 sequences are KGHDR and SFDVKD. This CDR3 region has 14 residues.

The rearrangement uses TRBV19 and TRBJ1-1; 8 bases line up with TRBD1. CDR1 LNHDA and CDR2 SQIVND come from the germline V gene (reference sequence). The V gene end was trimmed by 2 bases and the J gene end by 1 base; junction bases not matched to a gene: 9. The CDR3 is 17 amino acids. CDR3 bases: TGTGCCAGTAGTATATCTACCCCCGGACAGGGGAACACTGAAGCTTTCTTT. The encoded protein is CASSISTPGQGNTEAFF.

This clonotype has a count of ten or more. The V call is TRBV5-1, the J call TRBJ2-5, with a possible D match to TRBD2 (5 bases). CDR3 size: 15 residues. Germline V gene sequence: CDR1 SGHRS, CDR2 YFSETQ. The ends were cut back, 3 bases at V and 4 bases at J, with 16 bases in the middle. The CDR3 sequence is CASSSITRSPETQYF. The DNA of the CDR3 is TGCGCCAGCAGCTCCATAACTAGAAGTCCAGAGACCCAGTACTTC.

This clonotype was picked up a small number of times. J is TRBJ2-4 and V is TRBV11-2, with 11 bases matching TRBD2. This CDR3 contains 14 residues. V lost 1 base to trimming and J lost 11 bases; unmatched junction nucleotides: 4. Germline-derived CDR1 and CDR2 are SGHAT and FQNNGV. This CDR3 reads CASSLVGTSGLQYF. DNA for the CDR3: TGTGCCAGCAGCTTAGTCGGGACTAGCGGACTTCAGTACTTC.

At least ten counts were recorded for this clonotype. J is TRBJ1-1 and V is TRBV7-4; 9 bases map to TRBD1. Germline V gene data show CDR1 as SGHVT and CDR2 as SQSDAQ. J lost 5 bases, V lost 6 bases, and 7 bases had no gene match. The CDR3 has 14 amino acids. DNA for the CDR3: TGTGCCAGCAGTCGATGGACAGGGGTAACTGAAGCTTTCTTT. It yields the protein CASSRWTGVTEAFF.

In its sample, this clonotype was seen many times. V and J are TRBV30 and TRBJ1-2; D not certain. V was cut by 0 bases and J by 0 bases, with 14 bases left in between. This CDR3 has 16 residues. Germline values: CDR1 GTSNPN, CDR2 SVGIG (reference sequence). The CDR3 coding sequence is TGTGCCTGGAGTGTACGCGGACCCAGAGCTAACTATGGCTACACCTTC. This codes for CAWSVRGPRANYGYTF.

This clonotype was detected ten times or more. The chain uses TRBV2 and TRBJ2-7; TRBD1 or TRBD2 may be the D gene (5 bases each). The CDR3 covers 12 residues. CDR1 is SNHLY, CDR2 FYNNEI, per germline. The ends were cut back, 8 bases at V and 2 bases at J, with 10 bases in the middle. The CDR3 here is CASVGDAYEQYF. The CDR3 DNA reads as TGTGCCAGCGTGGGGGACGCCTACGAGCAGTACTTC.

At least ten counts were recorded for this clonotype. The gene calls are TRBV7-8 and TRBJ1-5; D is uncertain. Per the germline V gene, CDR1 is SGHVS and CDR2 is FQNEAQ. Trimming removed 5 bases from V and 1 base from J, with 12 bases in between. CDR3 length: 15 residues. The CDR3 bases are TGTGCCAGCAGCCCGGGGTGGGGAAGCAATCAGCCCCAGCATTTT. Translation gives CASSPGWGSNQPQHF.

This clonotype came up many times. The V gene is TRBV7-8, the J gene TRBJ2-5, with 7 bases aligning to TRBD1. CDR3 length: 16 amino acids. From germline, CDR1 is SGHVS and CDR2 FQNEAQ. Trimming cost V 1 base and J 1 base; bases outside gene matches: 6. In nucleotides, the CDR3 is TGTGCCAGCAGCTTAGGTTTAGGACAGGCCCAAGAGACCCAGTACTTC. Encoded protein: CASSLGLGQAQETQYF.

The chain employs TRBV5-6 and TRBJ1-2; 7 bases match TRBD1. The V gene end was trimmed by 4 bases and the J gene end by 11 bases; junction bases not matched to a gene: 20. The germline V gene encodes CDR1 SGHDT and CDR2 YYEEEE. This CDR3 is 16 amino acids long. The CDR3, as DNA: TGTGCCAGCAGCCGGCTTACGGACAGGACGGAACCACCGTACACCTTC. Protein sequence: CASSRLTDRTEPPYTF.

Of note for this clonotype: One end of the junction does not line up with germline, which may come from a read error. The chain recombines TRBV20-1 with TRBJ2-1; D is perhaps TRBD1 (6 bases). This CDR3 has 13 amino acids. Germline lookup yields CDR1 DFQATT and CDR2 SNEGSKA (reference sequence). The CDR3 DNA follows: TGCAGTGCCCCCGGTGGACAGAGGAATGAGCGGTTCTTC. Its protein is CSAPGGQRNERFF.

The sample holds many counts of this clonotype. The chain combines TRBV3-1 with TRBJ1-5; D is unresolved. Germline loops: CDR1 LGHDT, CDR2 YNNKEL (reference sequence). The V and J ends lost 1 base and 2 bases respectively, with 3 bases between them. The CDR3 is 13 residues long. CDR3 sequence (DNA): TGTGCCAGCAGCCAAGTGGGCAATCAGCCCCAGCATTTT. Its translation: CASSQVGNQPQHF.

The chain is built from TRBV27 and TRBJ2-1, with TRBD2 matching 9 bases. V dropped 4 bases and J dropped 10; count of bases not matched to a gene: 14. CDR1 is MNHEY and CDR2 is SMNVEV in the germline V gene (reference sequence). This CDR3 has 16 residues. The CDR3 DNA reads TGTGCCAGCAGTTCCCCTAGCGGGAACCCGCCATGGGAGCAGTTCTTC. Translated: CASSSPSGNPPWEQFF.